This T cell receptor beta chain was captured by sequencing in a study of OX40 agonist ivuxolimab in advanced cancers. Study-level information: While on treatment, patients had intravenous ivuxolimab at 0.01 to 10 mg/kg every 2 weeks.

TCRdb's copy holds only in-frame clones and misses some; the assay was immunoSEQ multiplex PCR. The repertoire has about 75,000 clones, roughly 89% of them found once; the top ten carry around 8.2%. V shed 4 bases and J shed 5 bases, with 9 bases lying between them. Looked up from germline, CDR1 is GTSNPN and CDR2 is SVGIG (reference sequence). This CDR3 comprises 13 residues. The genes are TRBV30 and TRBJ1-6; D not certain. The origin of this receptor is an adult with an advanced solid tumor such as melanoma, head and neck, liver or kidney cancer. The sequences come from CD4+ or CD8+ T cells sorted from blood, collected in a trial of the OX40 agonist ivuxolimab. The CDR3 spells CAWTGTNNSPLHF. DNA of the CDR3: TGTGCCTGGACGGGAACTAATAATTCACCCCTCCACTTT.